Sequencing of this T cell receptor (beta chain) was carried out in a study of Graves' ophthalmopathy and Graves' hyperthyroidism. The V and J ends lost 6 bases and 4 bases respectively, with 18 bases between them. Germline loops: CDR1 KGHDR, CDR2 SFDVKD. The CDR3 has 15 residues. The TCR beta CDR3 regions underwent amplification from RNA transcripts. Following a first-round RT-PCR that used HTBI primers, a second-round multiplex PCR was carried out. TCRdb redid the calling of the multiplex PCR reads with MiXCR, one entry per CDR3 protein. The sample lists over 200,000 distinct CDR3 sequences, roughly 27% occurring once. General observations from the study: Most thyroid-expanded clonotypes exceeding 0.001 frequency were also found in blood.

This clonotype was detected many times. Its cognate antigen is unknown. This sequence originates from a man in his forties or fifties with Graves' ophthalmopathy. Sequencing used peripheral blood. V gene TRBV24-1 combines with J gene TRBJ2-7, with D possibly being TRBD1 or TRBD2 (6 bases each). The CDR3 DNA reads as TGTGCCACCAGTCAACCCTCAGAAGGGGGGTACGAGCAGTACTTC. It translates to CATSQPSEGGYEQYF.